The clone carrying this T cell receptor beta chain was counted at least ten times. This record comes from a study of blood T cell repertoires in COVID-19. V was pared by 6 bases and J by 3 bases, with 18 bases between. The CDR3 is 15 residues long. In germline, CDR1 is SGHRS, CDR2 YFSETQ. How the authors handled the data: Reference gene primer amplification gave estimated nucleated cell counts. Clones were read by immunoSEQ multiplex PCR, and TCRdb kept only the in-frame ones, dropping some. V and J calls and clone size are those listed in that table; D and trimming were worked out from the DNA. The sample includes roughly 200,000 clones, over 70% seen only once; the top ten take 6.5% to 7.5%.

J is TRBJ1-1 and V is TRBV5-1, with D unclear. Sequencing input: peripheral blood. This TCR derives from a woman in her forties with COVID-19, enrolled during active disease. CDR3 residues: CASTIKLLGDTEAFF. CDR3 coding DNA: TGCGCCAGCACCATTAAATTGCTAGGTGACACTGAAGCTTTCTTT. The full variable domain, with the rest looked up from reference TRBV5-1 and TRBJ1-1, is KAGVTQTPRYLIKTRGQQVTLSCSPISGHRSVSWYQQTPGQGLQFLFEYFSETQRNKGNFPGRFSGRQFSNSRSEMNVSTLELGDSALYLCASTIKLLGDTEAFFGQGTRLTVV.